Listed below are T cell receptor beta chains from one sample, sequenced in a study of blood T cell repertoires in COVID-19. Generated by immunoSEQ multiplex PCR, the TCRdb table keeps only in-frame clones and is missing some. Counted here are tens of thousands of clones, less than 75% occurring once; the ten biggest clones make up around 21%. Sequenced sample: peripheral blood. Receptor source: a human donor in a cohort sampled during active or convalescent COVID-19. The conserved cysteine and the conserved F or W are not part of the CDR3 here. Fields, in order: clone size, J gene, V gene, CDR3 protein. Clone size is not always given. Where it is, it says once, few, many or a class for expanded clones.

clone_size: NA
j_call: TRBJ1-1
v_call: TRBV28
cdr3_aa: ASSSIVGTEAF

clone_size: NA
j_call: TRBJ1-2
v_call: TRBV6-6
cdr3_aa: ASSYIGSGIDYGYT

clone_size: few
j_call: TRBJ1-6
v_call: TRBV7-2
cdr3_aa: ASRRDIKSSYNSPLH

clone_size: NA
j_call: TRBJ2-7
v_call: TRBV9
cdr3_aa: ASSGGTGGPNEQY

clone_size: NA
j_call: TRBJ2-7
v_call: TRBV7-6
cdr3_aa: ASSLGQGANEQY

clone_size: NA
j_call: TRBJ1-1
v_call: TRBV5-5
cdr3_aa: ASSLSSGEVEAF

clone_size: NA
j_call: TRBJ1-1
v_call: TRBV24-1
cdr3_aa: ATGGQGRDTEAF

clone_size: NA
j_call: TRBJ1-5
v_call: TRBV27
cdr3_aa: ASSLRGLGVGQPQH

clone_size: NA
j_call: TRBJ1-2
v_call: TRBV28
cdr3_aa: ASSLLGGEVDYGYT

clone_size: NA
j_call: TRBJ1-2
v_call: TRBV28
cdr3_aa: ASRAQGANYGYT

clone_size: NA
j_call: TRBJ1-1
v_call: TRBV9
cdr3_aa: ASSDRTGRAF

clone_size: NA
j_call: TRBJ2-1
v_call: TRBV18
cdr3_aa: ASSPASGLGTNEQF

clone_size: NA
j_call: TRBJ2-1
v_call: TRBV12-5
cdr3_aa: ASGPHPIWAGGPSGEQF

clone_size: NA
j_call: TRBJ1-2
v_call: TRBV12-3/TRBV12-4
cdr3_aa: ASSLGDMRYT

clone_size: once
j_call: TRBJ1-3
v_call: TRBV9
cdr3_aa: ASRPTGGRNTIY

clone_size: NA
j_call: TRBJ1-1
v_call: TRBV21-1
cdr3_aa: ASPRGGSNTEAF

clone_size: NA
j_call: TRBJ2-3
v_call: TRBV28
cdr3_aa: ASRSKGGLVTQY

clone_size: NA
j_call: TRBJ2-4
v_call: TRBV5-1
cdr3_aa: ASSSGGNIQY

clone_size: NA
j_call: TRBJ2-7
v_call: TRBV6-2/TRBV6-3
cdr3_aa: ASSRVGGEQY

clone_size: NA
j_call: TRBJ2-1
v_call: TRBV28
cdr3_aa: ASSAGRNEQF

clone_size: NA
j_call: TRBJ1-2
v_call: TRBV27
cdr3_aa: ASSRGGLVYGYT

clone_size: NA
j_call: TRBJ1-1
v_call: TRBV3-1/TRBV3-2
cdr3_aa: ASSQGAGWVVNTEAF

clone_size: NA
j_call: TRBJ2-7
v_call: TRBV7-8
cdr3_aa: ASSFLAGRDEQY